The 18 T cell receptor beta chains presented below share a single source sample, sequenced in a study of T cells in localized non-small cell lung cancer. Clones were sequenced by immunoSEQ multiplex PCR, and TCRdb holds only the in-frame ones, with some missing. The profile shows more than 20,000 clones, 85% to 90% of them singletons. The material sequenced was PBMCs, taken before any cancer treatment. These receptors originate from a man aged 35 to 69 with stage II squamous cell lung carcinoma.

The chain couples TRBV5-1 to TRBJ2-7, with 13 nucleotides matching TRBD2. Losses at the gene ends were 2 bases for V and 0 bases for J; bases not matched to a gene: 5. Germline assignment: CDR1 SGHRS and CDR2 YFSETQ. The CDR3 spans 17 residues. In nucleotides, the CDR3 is TGCGCCAGCAGCTTCGGACTAGCGGGGGCCCACTCCTACGAGCAGTACTTC. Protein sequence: CASSFGLAGAHSYEQYF.

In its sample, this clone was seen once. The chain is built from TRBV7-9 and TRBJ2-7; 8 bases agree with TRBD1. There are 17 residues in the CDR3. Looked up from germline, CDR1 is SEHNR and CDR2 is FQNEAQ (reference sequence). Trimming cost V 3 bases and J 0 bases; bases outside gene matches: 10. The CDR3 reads CASSFPLTGGSSYEQYF. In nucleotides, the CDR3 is TGTGCCAGCAGCTTCCCCCTAACAGGGGGGAGCTCCTACGAGCAGTACTTC. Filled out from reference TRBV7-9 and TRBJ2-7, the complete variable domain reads DTGVSQNPRHKITKRGQNVTFRCDPISEHNRLYWYRQTLGQGPEFLTYFQNEAQLEKSRLLSDRFSAERPKGSFSTLEIQRTEQGDSAMYLCASSFPLTGGSSYEQYFGPGTRLTVT.

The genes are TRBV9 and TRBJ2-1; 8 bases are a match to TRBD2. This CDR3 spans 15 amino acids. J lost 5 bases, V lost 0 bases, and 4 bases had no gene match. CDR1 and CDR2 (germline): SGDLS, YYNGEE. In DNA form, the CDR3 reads TGTGCCAGCAGCGTAGCGGGGGGGGCCAACAATGAGCAGTTCTTC. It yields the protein CASSVAGGANNEQFF.

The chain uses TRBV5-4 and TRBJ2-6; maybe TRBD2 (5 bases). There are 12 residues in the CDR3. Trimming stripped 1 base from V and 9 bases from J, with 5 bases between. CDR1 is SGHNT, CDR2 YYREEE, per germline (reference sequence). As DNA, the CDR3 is TGTGCCAGCAGCTTGCGGGGCAACGTCCTGACTTTC. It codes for CASSLRGNVLTF.

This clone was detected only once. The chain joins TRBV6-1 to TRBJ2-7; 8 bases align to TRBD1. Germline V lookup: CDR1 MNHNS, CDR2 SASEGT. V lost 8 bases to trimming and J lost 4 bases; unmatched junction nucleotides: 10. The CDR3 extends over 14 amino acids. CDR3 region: CASGVDRVSYEQYF. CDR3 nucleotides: TGTGCCAGCGGGGTGGACAGGGTTTCTTACGAGCAGTACTTC.

The CDR3 loop is CASSHLAGVGDEQYF. In DNA, the CDR3 is TGTGCCAGCAGTCACCTAGCGGGAGTGGGCGACGAGCAGTACTTC. V and J are TRBV6-5 and TRBJ2-5; 10 bases are shared with TRBD2. The assigned J gene may be wrong: the sequence end matches TRBJ2-7 better. This CDR3 is 15 amino acids long. Germline loops: CDR1 MNHEY, CDR2 SVGAGI.

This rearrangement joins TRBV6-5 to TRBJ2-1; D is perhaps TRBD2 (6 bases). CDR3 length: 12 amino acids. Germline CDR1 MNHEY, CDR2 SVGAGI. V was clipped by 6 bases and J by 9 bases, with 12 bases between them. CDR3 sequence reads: CASRSWTTEQFF. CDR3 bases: TGTGCCAGCAGGTCTTGGACTACTGAGCAGTTCTTC.

CDR3 region: CASSLRSSAGGDTQYF. The CDR3 bases are TGTGCCAGCAGCTTAAGGTCGTCCGCGGGTGGGGATACGCAGTATTTT. The chain joins TRBV7-2 to TRBJ2-3; TRBD2 might be the D (5 bases). CDR1 and CDR2 (germline): SGHTA, FQGNSA. This CDR3 comprises 16 residues. Trimming pared 2 bases from V and 6 bases from J, leaving 18 bases between.

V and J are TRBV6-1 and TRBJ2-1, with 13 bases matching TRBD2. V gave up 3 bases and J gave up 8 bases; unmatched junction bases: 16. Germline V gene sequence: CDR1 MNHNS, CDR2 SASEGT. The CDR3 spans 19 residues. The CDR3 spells CASSDSGLAGVLNGHEQFF. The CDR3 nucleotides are TGTGCCAGCAGTGATTCCGGACTAGCGGGAGTGCTGAATGGACATGAGCAGTTCTTC.

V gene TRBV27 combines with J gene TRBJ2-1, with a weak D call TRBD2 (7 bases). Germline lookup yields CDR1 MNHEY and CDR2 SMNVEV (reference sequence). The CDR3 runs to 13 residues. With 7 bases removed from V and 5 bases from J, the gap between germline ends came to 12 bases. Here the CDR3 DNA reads TGTGCCAGCACCGGGGGGCTGGACAATGAGCAGTTCTTC. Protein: CASTGGLDNEQFF.

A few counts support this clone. CDR3: CSQPQCSGANVLTF. The CDR3 DNA reads TGTTCTCAGCCCCAGTGCTCTGGGGCCAACGTCCTGACTTTC. The V and J genes are TRBV28 and TRBJ2-6; no definite D call. The CDR3 has 14 amino acids. The germline V gene encodes CDR1 MDHEN and CDR2 SYDVKM.

The chain's CDR3 is CASSESQLTDTQYF. In DNA, the CDR3 is TGCGCCAGCAGTGAGTCCCAACTCACGGATACGCAGTATTTT. V gene TRBV10-1 combines with J gene TRBJ2-3; no definite D call. This CDR3 contains 14 residues. The germline gives CDR1 WNHNN, CDR2 SYGVQD (reference sequence). The V gene lost 0 bases and the J gene lost 6 bases, with 10 bases spanning the gap.

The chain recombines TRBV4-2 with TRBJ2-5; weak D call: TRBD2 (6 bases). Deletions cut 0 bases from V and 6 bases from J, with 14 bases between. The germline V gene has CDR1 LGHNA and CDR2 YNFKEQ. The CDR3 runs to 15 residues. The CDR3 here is CASSQDYGSGKTQYF. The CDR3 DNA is TGTGCCAGCAGCCAAGATTACGGTAGCGGAAAGACCCAGTACTTC.

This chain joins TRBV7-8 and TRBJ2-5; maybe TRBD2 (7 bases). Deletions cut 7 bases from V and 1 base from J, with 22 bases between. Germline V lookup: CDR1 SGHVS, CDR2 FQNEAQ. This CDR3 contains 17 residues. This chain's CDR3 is CASTQTGGFLGQETQYF. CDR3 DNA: TGTGCCAGCACCCAAACGGGGGGCTTCCTGGGCCAAGAGACCCAGTACTTC.

DNA of the CDR3: TGTGCCAGCAGCCCATCAACAGGATGGTACGAGCAGTACTTC. Its protein is CASSPSTGWYEQYF. The rearrangement joins TRBV9 to TRBJ2-7, with a tentative D call TRBD1 (5 bases). The CDR3 is 14 residues long. V dropped 4 bases and J dropped 4 bases, with 15 bases sitting between them. Germline CDR1 is SGDLS and CDR2 is YYNGEE.

The chain's CDR3 is CASTMGQGIFGETQYF. CDR3 nucleotides: TGTGCCAGCACAATGGGACAGGGGATTTTCGGAGAGACCCAGTACTTC. The chain uses TRBV2 and TRBJ2-5; TRBD1 agrees at 10 bases. This CDR3 spans 16 amino acids. J was trimmed by 4 bases and V by 7 bases; bases with no gene match: 12. Looked up from germline, CDR1 is SNHLY and CDR2 is FYNNEI.

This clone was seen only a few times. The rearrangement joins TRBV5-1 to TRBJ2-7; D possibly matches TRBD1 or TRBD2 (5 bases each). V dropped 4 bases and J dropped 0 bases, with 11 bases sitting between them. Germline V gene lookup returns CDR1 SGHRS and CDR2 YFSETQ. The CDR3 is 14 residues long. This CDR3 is CASSVRDASYEQYF. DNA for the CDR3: TGCGCCAGCAGCGTCCGGGACGCCTCCTACGAGCAGTACTTC.

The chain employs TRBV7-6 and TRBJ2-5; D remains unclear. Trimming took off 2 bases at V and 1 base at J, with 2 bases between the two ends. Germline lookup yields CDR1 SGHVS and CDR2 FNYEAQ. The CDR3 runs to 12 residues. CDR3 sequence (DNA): TGTGCCAGCAGCTTACCCCAAGAGACCCAGTACTTC. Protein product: CASSLPQETQYF.